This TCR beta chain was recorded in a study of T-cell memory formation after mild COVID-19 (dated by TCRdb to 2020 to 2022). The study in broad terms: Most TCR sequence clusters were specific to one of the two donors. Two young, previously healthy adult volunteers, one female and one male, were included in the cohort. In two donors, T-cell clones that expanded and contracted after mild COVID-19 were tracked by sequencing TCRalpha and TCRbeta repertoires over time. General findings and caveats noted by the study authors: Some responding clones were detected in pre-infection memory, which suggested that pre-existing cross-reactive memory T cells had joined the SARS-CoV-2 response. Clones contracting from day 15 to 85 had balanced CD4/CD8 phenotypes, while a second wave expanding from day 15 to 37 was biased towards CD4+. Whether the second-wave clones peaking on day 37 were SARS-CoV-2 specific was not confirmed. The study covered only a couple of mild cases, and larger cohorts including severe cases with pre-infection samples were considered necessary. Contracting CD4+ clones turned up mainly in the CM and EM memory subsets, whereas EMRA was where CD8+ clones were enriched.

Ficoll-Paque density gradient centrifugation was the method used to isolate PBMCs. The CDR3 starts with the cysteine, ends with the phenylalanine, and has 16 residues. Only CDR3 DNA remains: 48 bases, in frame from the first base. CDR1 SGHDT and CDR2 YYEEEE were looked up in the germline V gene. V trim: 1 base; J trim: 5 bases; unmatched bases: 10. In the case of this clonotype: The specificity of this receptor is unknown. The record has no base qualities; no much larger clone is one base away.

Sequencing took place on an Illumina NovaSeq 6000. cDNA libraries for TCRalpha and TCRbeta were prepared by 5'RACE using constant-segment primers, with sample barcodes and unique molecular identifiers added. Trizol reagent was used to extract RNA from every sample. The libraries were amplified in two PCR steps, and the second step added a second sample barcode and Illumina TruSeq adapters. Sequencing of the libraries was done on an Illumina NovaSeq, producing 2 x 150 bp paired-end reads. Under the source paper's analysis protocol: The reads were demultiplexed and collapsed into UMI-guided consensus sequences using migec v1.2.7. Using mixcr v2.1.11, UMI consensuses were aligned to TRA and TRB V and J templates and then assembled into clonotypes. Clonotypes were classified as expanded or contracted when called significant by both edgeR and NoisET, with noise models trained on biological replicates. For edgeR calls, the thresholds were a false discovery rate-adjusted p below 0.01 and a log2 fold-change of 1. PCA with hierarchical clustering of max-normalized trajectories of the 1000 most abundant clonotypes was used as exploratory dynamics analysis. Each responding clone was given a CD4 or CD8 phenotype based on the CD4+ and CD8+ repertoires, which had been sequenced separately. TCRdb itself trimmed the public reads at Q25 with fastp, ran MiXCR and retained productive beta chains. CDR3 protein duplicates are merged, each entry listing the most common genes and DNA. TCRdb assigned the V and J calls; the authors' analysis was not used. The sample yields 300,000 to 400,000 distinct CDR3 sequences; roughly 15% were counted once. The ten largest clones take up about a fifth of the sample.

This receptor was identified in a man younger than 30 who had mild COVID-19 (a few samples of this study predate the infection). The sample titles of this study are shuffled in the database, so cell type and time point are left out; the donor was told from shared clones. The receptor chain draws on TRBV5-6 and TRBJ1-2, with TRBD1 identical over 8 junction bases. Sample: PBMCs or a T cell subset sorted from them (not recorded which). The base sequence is TGTGCCAGCAGCTTGCCGGGACAGGCCTTAGTTTATGGCTACACCTTC. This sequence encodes CASSLPGQALVYGYTF.